This TCR beta chain is drawn from a study of cytomegalovirus exposure and HLA in healthy donors. Findings and limits, study-wide: HLA alleles were associated with 15,000 to 20,000 TCR beta sequences in a later analysis at 0.05 false discovery rate.

Turning to this clone: Its target is not known.

CDR3 size: 11 residues. Germline V gene sequence: CDR1 SNHLY, CDR2 FYNNEI. V lost 7 bases and J lost 7, with 11 bases in between. PCR employed 60 Vbeta and 13 Jbeta primers. Measured with immunoSEQ multiplex PCR; TCRdb has only the in-frame clones, and not every one. Of about 97,000 clones listed, 60% to 85% are singletons. The chain carries TRBV2 and TRBJ2-7, with D unclear. The TCR sequence derives from a man in his forties or fifties in good health and CMV-seronegative. The sample comprised PBMCs. CDR3 loop: CASTLSGEQYF. Written as DNA, the CDR3 is TGTGCCAGCACTCTGTCCGGGGAGCAGTACTTC. Filled out from reference TRBV2 and TRBJ2-7, the complete variable domain reads EPEVTQTPSHQVTQMGQEVILRCVPISNHLYFYWYRQILGQKVEFLVSFYNNEISEKSEIFDDQFSVERPDGSNFTLKIRSTKLEDSAMYFCASTLSGEQYFGPGTRLTVT.